The 30 T cell receptor beta chains reported below all come from one sample, sequenced in a study of shared clonotypes between healthy human individuals (dated by TCRdb to 2018 to 2020). Preparation of the library involved the immunoSEQ multiplex PCR assay. TCRdb re-hosts the immuneACCESS table, in-frame sequences only. Its copies lack some clones; in the studies checked, an unresolved V gene accounts for under half of them, and the cause for the rest is not known. This sample holds about 2.4 million clones; 80% to 95% were observed only once. 0.36% of the sample belongs to the ten largest clones. Sequenced: naive CD4+ T cells from PBMCs. The cell subset or site tag for this specimen amounts to: CD45RA+ positively selected. The receptors originated from a man between 18 and 29 years old in good health. Some clones in this sample may be carry-over from other donors' samples.

The chain links TRBV7-3 to TRBJ2-3, with 9 bases that match TRBD2. CDR3 size: 15 residues. The J segment lost 2 bases and the V segment lost 6 bases, leaving 6 bases of the junction unmatched. Germline lookup yields CDR1 SGHTA and CDR2 FQGTGA. The CDR3 protein is CASSRLAGTTDTQYF. CDR3 sequence (DNA): TGTGCCAGCAGTAGGCTAGCGGGAACCACAGATACGCAGTATTTT.

The rearrangement links TRBV7-8 to TRBJ1-2; 8 bases are shared with TRBD1. There are 16 residues in the CDR3. V was pared by 5 bases and J by 3 bases, with 11 bases of the junction left unmatched. In germline, CDR1 is SGHVS, CDR2 FQNEAQ. CDR3 coding DNA: TGTGCCAGCAGCCAAGATGGCAGGGGGCTCTACTATGGCTACACCTTC. Protein: CASSQDGRGLYYGYTF.

The V gene is TRBV13, the J gene TRBJ2-5, with TRBD2 identical over 8 bases. The CDR3 sequence is 15 residues long. V dropped 6 bases and J dropped 5; count of bases not matched to a gene: 11. Germline CDR1 PRHDT, CDR2 FYEKMQ (reference sequence). This CDR3 reads CASRRNGERGETQYF. CDR3 DNA sequence: TGTGCCAGCAGACGTAACGGGGAGCGGGGGGAGACCCAGTACTTC.

The chain links TRBV7-8 to TRBJ1-1; no definite D call. This CDR3 region has 14 residues. The ends were cut back, 2 bases at V and 4 bases at J, with 11 bases in the middle. Germline CDR1 is SGHVS and CDR2 is FQNEAQ. This CDR3 is CASSLRIGSTEAFF. CDR3 bases: TGTGCCAGCAGCTTAAGAATCGGCAGCACTGAAGCTTTCTTT.

The chain uses TRBV6-1 and TRBJ2-1; 8 bases are a match to TRBD1. V was pared by 8 bases and J by 0 bases, with 0 bases of the junction left unmatched. CDR1 is MNHNS, CDR2 SASEGT, per germline. CDR3 length: 13 amino acids. CDR3 region: CASDRGSYNEQFF. CDR3 sequence (DNA): TGTGCCAGCGACAGGGGCTCCTACAATGAGCAGTTCTTC.

The V call is TRBV18, the J call TRBJ2-7, with a tentative D call TRBD1 (6 bases). The CDR3 length is 13 residues. The ends were cut back, 3 bases at V and 4 bases at J, with 10 bases in the middle. Germline lookup yields CDR1 KGHSH and CDR2 LQKENI. The CDR3 sequence: CASSPSDSYEQYF. Here the CDR3 DNA reads TGTGCCAGCTCACCCTCGGACAGTTACGAGCAGTACTTC.

This clone was picked up one time. The same CDR3 arises from other DNA sequences in this sample as well. This chain connects TRBV6-6 to TRBJ2-7; D remains unclear. The CDR3 loop spans 12 amino acids. Germline V gives CDR1 MNHNY, CDR2 SVGAGI (reference sequence). Trimming pared 2 bases from V and 2 bases from J, leaving 4 bases between. In DNA, the CDR3 is TGTGCCAGCAGTTACGCAGCCTACGAGCAGTACTTC. Translated: CASSYAAYEQYF.

The chain uses TRBV28 and TRBJ2-7; TRBD2 agrees at 9 bases. CDR3 length equals 13 residues. Germline V gives CDR1 MDHEN, CDR2 SYDVKM. The V gene end was trimmed by 8 bases and the J gene end by 3 bases; junction bases not matched to a gene: 5. The CDR3 DNA reads TGTGCCAGCGGTCTAGCGGGATTCTACGAGCAGTACTTC. Translating gives CASGLAGFYEQYF. The variable domain in full, completed from reference TRBV28 and TRBJ2-7, reads DVKVTQSSRYLVKRTGEKVFLECVQDMDHENMFWYRQDPGLGLRLIYFSYDVKMKEKGDIPEGYSVSREKKERFSLILESASTNQTSMYLCASGLAGFYEQYFGPGTRLTVT.

J is TRBJ2-5 and V is TRBV7-9; D may be TRBD1 or TRBD2 (5 bases each). V dropped 2 bases and J dropped 2 bases, with 12 bases sitting between them. CDR1 and CDR2 from the germline V gene are SEHNR and FQNEAQ (reference sequence). The CDR3 is made up of 15 amino acids. CDR3 loop: CASSLSGGRQETQYF. CDR3 DNA sequence: TGTGCCAGCAGCTTAAGTGGGGGTCGGCAAGAGACCCAGTACTTC.

The chain has TRBV21-1 and TRBJ2-7; TRBD2 is the table's D call, not checked against the DNA. TRBV21-1 is a pseudogene segment. The CDR3 is made up of 13 amino acids. The CDR3, as DNA: TGTGCCAGCACGCCCGGGATAACCTACGAGCAGTACTTC. This codes for CASTPGITYEQYF.

The CDR3 protein is CASSDGTSDFYSNEQFF. The CDR3, as DNA: TGCGCCAGCAGTGACGGGACTAGCGACTTCTATAGCAATGAGCAGTTCTTC. This chain joins TRBV10-2 and TRBJ2-1, with 10 nucleotides matching TRBD2. Germline trimming cut 3 bases from V and 6 bases from J; bases unmatched to any gene: 11. Germline CDR1 and CDR2: WSHSY and SAAADI. The CDR3 spans 17 residues.

The genes are TRBV4-1 and TRBJ2-5; no reliable D call. Germline assignment: CDR1 MGHRA and CDR2 YSYEKL. The CDR3 runs to 14 residues. Between the trimmed V and J ends, which lost 3 bases and 5 bases, there was a span of 13 bases. DNA for the CDR3: TGCGCCAGCAGCCAGACCGGAGTGGGGGAGACCCAGTACTTC. Protein: CASSQTGVGETQYF.

This clone has only one observation. The chain has TRBV4-2 and TRBJ2-7; possibly TRBD2 for D (5 bases). CDR1 LGHNA and CDR2 YNFKEQ come from the germline V gene. V dropped 3 bases and J dropped 3 bases, with 9 bases sitting between them. CDR3 length equals 13 residues. The chain's CDR3 is CASSHPGDYEQYF. CDR3 sequence (DNA): TGTGCCAGCAGCCACCCCGGGGACTACGAGCAGTACTTC.

This clone was observed a single time. V is TRBV5-5 and J is TRBJ2-3, with D perhaps assigned TRBD1 or TRBD2 (5 bases each). The CDR3 has 14 residues. In germline, CDR1 is SGHKS, CDR2 YYEKEE (reference sequence). The V end lost 4 bases, the J end lost 2 bases, and 11 bases lay between the germline ends. The CDR3 DNA is TGTGCCAGCAGCCCGGGGCGGACCACAGATACGCAGTATTTT. It specifies CASSPGRTTDTQYF.

The CDR3 DNA follows: TGTGCCAGCAGCGTACTGGCCGACGCCTACGAGCAGTACTTC. Its translation: CASSVLADAYEQYF. The chain carries TRBV9 and TRBJ2-7; D is ambiguous. The CDR3 contains 14 residues. Germline assignment: CDR1 SGDLS and CDR2 YYNGEE. Trimming left V 1 base short and J 2 bases short, with 10 bases between.

The V and J genes are TRBV19 and TRBJ2-3; 10 positions agree with TRBD1. This CDR3 contains 14 residues. V shed 4 bases, J shed 8 bases, and the junction held 6 bases outside the gene matches. Germline CDR1 and CDR2: LNHDA and SQIVND (reference sequence). The CDR3 DNA reads as TGTGCCAGTAGTAGAGGACAGGGGGTTTCTACGCAGTATTTT. It encodes CASSRGQGVSTQYF.

Notes on this clone: At the DNA level, this CDR3 is encoded by other sequences in the same sample as well. The rearrangement uses TRBV7-3 and TRBJ1-1, with D hard to call. V was cut by 0 bases and J by 2 bases, with 7 bases left in between. The CDR3 runs 14 residues. Germline-derived CDR1 and CDR2 are SGHTA and FQGTGA. CDR3 in DNA: TGTGCCAGCAGCTTAACGAGGGCTAACACTGAAGCTTTCTTT. Translated: CASSLTRANTEAFF. Variable domain in full (rest from reference TRBV7-3 and TRBJ1-1): GAGVSQTPSNKVTEKGKYVELRCDPISGHTALYWYRQSLGQGPEFLIYFQGTGAADDSGLPNDRFFAVRPEGSVSTLKIQRTERGDSAVYLCASSLTRANTEAFFGQGTRLTVV.

The chain joins TRBV27 to TRBJ2-5; 9 nucleotides line up with TRBD1. The CDR3 runs to 16 residues. Trimming at V came to 8 bases and at J to 2 bases, leaving 12 bases not matched to a gene. From germline, CDR1 is MNHEY and CDR2 SMNVEV (reference sequence). The CDR3 coding sequence is TGTGCCAGCCGACCGACCTGGGACAGGGAGCAAGAGACCCAGTACTTC. It translates to CASRPTWDREQETQYF.

The chain has TRBV29-1 and TRBJ2-1; a weak D match, TRBD1 (6 bases). The CDR3 runs 13 residues. Trimming pared 5 bases from V and 0 bases from J, leaving 8 bases between. The germline gives CDR1 SQVTM, CDR2 ANQGSEA. The CDR3: CSVQGTSYNEQFF. In DNA form, the CDR3 reads TGCAGCGTTCAGGGGACCTCCTACAATGAGCAGTTCTTC.

This chain uses TRBV5-1 with TRBJ2-5, with no clear D. Trimming removed 6 bases at V and 5 bases at J, with 32 bases between. The CDR3 length is 19 residues. Germline loops: CDR1 SGHRS, CDR2 YFSETQ. CDR3 loop: CASTPTTRPRADMRETQYF. The CDR3 DNA reads as TGCGCCAGCACCCCAACAACCCGGCCCCGGGCCGACATGAGGGAGACCCAGTACTTC.

V is TRBV7-3 and J is TRBJ2-5; D might be TRBD1 or TRBD2, each matching 5 bases. Germline V CDR1 and CDR2: SGHTA, FQGTGA. CDR3 length equals 15 residues. Trimming shortened V by 5 bases and J by 4 bases, and 17 bases separated the two germline ends. CDR3 amino acids: CASSHSRGDAETQYF. CDR3 in DNA: TGTGCCAGCAGCCACTCTAGAGGGGACGCAGAGACCCAGTACTTC.

This clone appeared a few times. This sequence joins TRBV2 and TRBJ2-7; a weak D match, TRBD1 (6 bases). CDR3 length equals 14 residues. V lost 1 base and J lost 6, with 13 bases in between. The germline V gene encodes CDR1 SNHLY and CDR2 FYNNEI. CDR3 residues: CASSEGRGWIEQYF. The CDR3 coding sequence is TGTGCCAGCAGTGAAGGTAGGGGGTGGATCGAGCAGTACTTC. Looking up the rest from reference TRBV2 and TRBJ2-7 gives the full variable domain: EPEVTQTPSHQVTQMGQEVILRCVPISNHLYFYWYRQILGQKVEFLVSFYNNEISEKSEIFDDQFSVERPDGSNFTLKIRSTKLEDSAMYFCASSEGRGWIEQYFGPGTRLTVT.

This clone was detected once. The chain recombines TRBV6-5 with TRBJ2-2; 9 nucleotides align to TRBD1. V dropped 7 bases and J dropped 4; count of bases not matched to a gene: 7. Germline CDR1 MNHEY, CDR2 SVGAGI. The CDR3 is made up of 15 amino acids. CDR3 sequence: CASKTQGAATGELFF. The CDR3 bases are TGTGCCAGCAAAACACAGGGGGCGGCCACCGGGGAGCTGTTTTTT.

This clone was picked up one time. The J gene is TRBJ1-5, the V gene TRBV19; D might be TRBD1 (5 bases). CDR3 length equals 15 residues. V shed 4 bases and J shed 5 bases, with 15 bases lying between them. CDR1 is LNHDA, CDR2 SQIVND, per germline (reference sequence). The CDR3 DNA reads as TGTGCCAGTAGTACTAAGGGGACGGCTTATCAGCCCCAGCATTTT. Translation gives CASSTKGTAYQPQHF.

This clone has a single count. The sample holds other DNA sequences that translate to the same CDR3. The chain has TRBV27 and TRBJ2-3; the match to TRBD2 covers 11 bases. In germline, CDR1 is MNHEY, CDR2 SMNVEV (reference sequence). Trimming at V came to 6 bases and at J to 3 bases, leaving 5 bases not matched to a gene. The CDR3 extends over 15 amino acids. The CDR3 region has the DNA TGTGCCAGCAGCCGACTAGCGGGATTGACAGATACGCAGTATTTT. Its protein product is CASSRLAGLTDTQYF.

CDR3: CASSLINDNEQFF. CDR3 DNA sequence: TGTGCCAGCAGCTTAATAAACGACAATGAGCAGTTCTTC. J is TRBJ2-1 and V is TRBV7-3, with D unresolved. The germline gives CDR1 SGHTA, CDR2 FQGTGA. V gave up 1 base and J gave up 5 bases, with 6 bases separating them. The CDR3 has 13 residues.

J is TRBJ2-2 and V is TRBV10-3; D is perhaps TRBD1 (6 bases). The CDR3 is 15 residues long. Trimming pared 7 bases from V and 0 bases from J, leaving 12 bases between. CDR1 and CDR2 from the germline V gene are ENHRY and SYGVKD. This CDR3 reads CAITPDRTNTGELFF. Here the CDR3 DNA reads TGTGCCATCACCCCTGACAGGACGAACACCGGGGAGCTGTTTTTT.

Written as DNA, the CDR3 is TGTGCCAGCAGTGAAGGACCGGGTCCCTTTGAGCAGTACTTC. This gives the protein CASSEGPGPFEQYF. V gene TRBV6-1 combines with J gene TRBJ2-7; no clear D. V lost 1 base and J lost 7, with 14 bases in between. The CDR3 extends over 14 amino acids. Per the germline V gene, CDR1 is MNHNS and CDR2 is SASEGT.

This clone has just one count. This chain uses TRBV6-1 with TRBJ1-5; D unclear. The CDR3 has 14 amino acids. With 8 bases removed from V and 0 bases from J, the gap between germline ends came to 11 bases. Germline V CDR1 and CDR2: MNHNS, SASEGT. The CDR3 DNA reads TGTGCCAGCCAGGACTCTTATAGCAATCAGCCCCAGCATTTT. It specifies CASQDSYSNQPQHF.

The rearrangement uses TRBV5-1 and TRBJ2-3; D not resolved. The V gene lost 3 bases and the J gene lost 0 bases, with 11 bases spanning the gap. The CDR3 length is 15 residues. CDR1 is SGHRS and CDR2 is YFSETQ in the germline V gene. CDR3 sequence: CASSWPRHSTDTQYF. The CDR3 DNA reads TGCGCCAGCAGCTGGCCCAGGCATAGCACAGATACGCAGTATTTT.